This T cell receptor (beta chain) was obtained from a study of blood T cell repertoires in COVID-19. Study-wide context: Samples taken during acute and convalescent COVID-19 were collected in the United States, Italy and Spain. Sources were T cells, B-cell-depleted T cells, or PBMCs; the material itself was cDNA or gDNA.

Per the authors' pipeline: Amplification from reference gene primers served as the basis for estimated nucleated cell counts. Some clones are missing from TCRdb's copy, which holds only in-frame ones; the method was immunoSEQ multiplex PCR. That table furnishes V, J and clone size, whereas the DNA furnished D and trimming. Of roughly 250,000 clones listed, 80% to 90% are singletons. The CDR3 loop spans 17 amino acids. Germline V gives CDR1 LGHNT, CDR2 FRNRAP. The V gene end was trimmed by 1 base and the J gene end by 6 bases; junction bases not matched to a gene: 10. Seattle enrolled patients during active infection and tracked them longitudinally.

The V gene is TRBV12-5, the J gene TRBJ2-1; 9 nucleotides line up with TRBD2. The sample consisted of peripheral blood. This receptor was obtained from a woman aged 25 to 45 with COVID-19, enrolled during active disease. CDR3 in DNA: TGTGCTAGTGGTTTGGAGCGGGGGGCACTTCCGGGCAATGAGCAGTTCTTC. Protein sequence: CASGLERGALPGNEQFF.